The clone carrying this TCR beta chain was recorded a few times. Germline CDR1 ENHRY, CDR2 SYGVKD. CDR3 length: 14 amino acids. V was clipped by 2 bases and J by 0 bases, with 6 bases between them. The sample comes from a study of tumor-infiltrating lymphocytes in primary liver carcinoma. Study details: Staging of the tumors gave T1-T3 N0M0, with widths of roughly 4.2 to 11 cm.

The roughly 17-32 mg bulk tissue piece was not sorted before simultaneous RNA and DNA extraction. Patients underwent surgical resection for primary liver carcinoma. With 500 to 650 ng total RNA as template and a constant-region primer, TCR beta cDNA was made. It was through three nested multiplex PCR rounds of slightly modified ARM-PCR that TCR beta libraries arose. It was with TRBV1-TRBV30 forward primers and a C-beta reverse primer that the first two PCR rounds were run, at roughly 11 cycles each. A single record per CDR3 protein comes from TCRdb applying MiXCR to the multiplex PCR reads. The sample holds fewer than 150,000 distinct CDR3 sequences; 55% to 65% are singletons and the top ten take approximately 9.7%.

The clonotype originates from a woman aged 60-70 years with primary liver carcinoma and hepatitis B virus infection. This chain connects TRBV10-3 to TRBJ2-3; D is perhaps TRBD1 (5 bases). What was sequenced was liver tumor tissue from sampling region 1. Subset: tumor region T1, superior pole. The CDR3 sequence is CAISERGSTDTQYF. The CDR3 nucleotides are TGTGCCATCAGTGAGAGGGGAAGCACAGATACGCAGTATTTT.